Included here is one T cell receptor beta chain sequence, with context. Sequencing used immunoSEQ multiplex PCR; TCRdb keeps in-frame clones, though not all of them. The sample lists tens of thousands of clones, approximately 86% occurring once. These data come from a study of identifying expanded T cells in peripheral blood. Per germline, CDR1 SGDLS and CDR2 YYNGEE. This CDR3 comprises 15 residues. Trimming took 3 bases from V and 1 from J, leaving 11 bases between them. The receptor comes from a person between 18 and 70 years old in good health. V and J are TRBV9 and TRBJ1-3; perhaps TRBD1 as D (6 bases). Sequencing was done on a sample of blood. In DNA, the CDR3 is TGTGCCAGCAGCGAGGGAGGGGGGTCTGGAAACACCATATATTTT. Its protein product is CASSEGGGSGNTIYF.